This T cell receptor beta chain was sequenced during a study of shared clonotypes between healthy human individuals. Once extracted for a subset, genomic DNA was divided evenly among several immunoSEQ plates. The assay was immunoSEQ multiplex PCR, and TCRdb's table has in-frame clones only and misses some. The sample carries around 2.5 million clones, under 95% recorded once. Regarding the study as a whole: Sequencing depth was a factor that was expected to affect clonotype sharing among donors. Naive CD4 clonotype sharing across several donors was 4% to 5.5%. Non-shared clonotypes displayed generation probabilities falling below those of clonotypes present in all four donors.

V lost 3 bases and J lost 0, with 12 bases in between. The length of the CDR3 is 16 residues. Germline V lookup: CDR1 SGDLS, CDR2 YYNGEE. Concerning this clone: Its specificity is unknown.

The chain employs TRBV9 and TRBJ1-4, with no clear D. The sample comprised naive CD4+ T cells from PBMCs. Subset in this sample: CD45RA+ positively selected. The clonotype was recovered from a man between 18 and 35 years old in good health. Some clones in this sample may be carry-over from other donors' samples. CDR3 sequence (DNA): TGTGCCAGCAGCGCCCAGGCTCCTGCAACTAATGAAAAACTGTTTTTT. Translation gives CASSAQAPATNEKLFF.